The 7 T cell receptor beta chains below come from one sample, sequenced in a study of blood T cell repertoires in COVID-19. Profiled with immunoSEQ multiplex PCR; TCRdb holds only in-frame clones, not every one. This table has fewer than 250,000 clones, about nine tenths appearing once. Sample: PBMCs or T cells enriched from blood (not recorded which). Receptors originate from a man aged 25-40 years in a cohort exposed to, infected with or recovered from COVID-19 (not recorded which).

The table lists this clone with a few counts. The sample contains more than one DNA sequence encoding this CDR3. The V and J genes are TRBV5-1 and TRBJ1-2, with 10 positions matching TRBD1. The CDR3 is made up of 14 amino acids. The trim removed 4 bases at V and 4 bases at J, leaving 4 bases unmatched. Germline values: CDR1 SGHRS, CDR2 YFSETQ. Written as DNA, the CDR3 is TGCGCCAGCAGCCGGGACAGGGGCTCCTATGGCTACACCTTC. As protein: CASSRDRGSYGYTF.

The chain carries TRBV4-1 and TRBJ2-7, with TRBD2 as a possible D gene (6 bases). Germline V gene data show CDR1 as MGHRA and CDR2 as YSYEKL. V shed 0 bases and J shed 1 base, with 13 bases lying between them. The CDR3 is 16 amino acids. The CDR3 region is CASSQDIGRWSYEQYF. In DNA, the CDR3 is TGCGCCAGCAGCCAAGATATAGGGAGGTGGTCCTACGAGCAGTACTTC.

This sequence joins TRBV5-1 and TRBJ2-7; the D is unclear. The CDR3 runs to 16 residues. Germline assignment: CDR1 SGHRS and CDR2 YFSETQ. Deletions cut 0 bases from V and 3 bases from J, with 16 bases between. Here the CDR3 reads CASSLVVMTPRYEQYF. In DNA form, the CDR3 reads TGCGCCAGCAGCTTGGTCGTGATGACTCCACGCTACGAGCAGTACTTC.

This clone occurred once. The V call is TRBV7-2, the J call TRBJ1-4; D gene uncertain. CDR3 length: 14 residues. Germline CDR1 reads SGHTA; CDR2 reads FQGNSA. Trimming took off 1 base at V and 4 bases at J, with 7 bases between the two ends. CDR3 amino acids: CASSLGQINEKLFF. The CDR3 DNA reads TGTGCCAGCAGCTTAGGCCAGATTAATGAAAAACTGTTTTTT.

CDR3 sequence reads: CASSYRGKGNGYTF. The CDR3 bases are TGCGCCAGCAGCTACCGGGGAAAGGGCAATGGCTACACCTTC. The rearrangement joins TRBV5-1 to TRBJ1-2; D gene unclear. Germline V lookup: CDR1 SGHRS, CDR2 YFSETQ. V lost 3 bases and J 6 bases, leaving 15 bases between the germline ends. CDR3 length: 14 residues.

This chain joins TRBV5-5 and TRBJ1-4, with D possibly TRBD1 on 5 matching bases. CDR3 length equals 15 residues. The V gene lost 5 bases and the J gene lost 0 bases, with 11 bases spanning the gap. CDR1 and CDR2 (germline): SGHKS, YYEKEE (reference sequence). DNA of the CDR3: TGTGCCAGCAGTTCATCAGGGACAACTAATGAAAAACTGTTTTTT. Its translation is CASSSSGTTNEKLFF.

As DNA, the CDR3 is TGTGCCAGCAGTTTAGGGCAGGAAGGCGAAAAACTGTTTTTT. Translation gives CASSLGQEGEKLFF. The V gene is TRBV28, the J gene TRBJ1-4; D gene uncertain. The length of the CDR3 is 14 residues. Germline V gene data show CDR1 as MDHEN and CDR2 as SYDVKM. V gave up 2 bases and J gave up 8 bases, with 12 bases separating them.